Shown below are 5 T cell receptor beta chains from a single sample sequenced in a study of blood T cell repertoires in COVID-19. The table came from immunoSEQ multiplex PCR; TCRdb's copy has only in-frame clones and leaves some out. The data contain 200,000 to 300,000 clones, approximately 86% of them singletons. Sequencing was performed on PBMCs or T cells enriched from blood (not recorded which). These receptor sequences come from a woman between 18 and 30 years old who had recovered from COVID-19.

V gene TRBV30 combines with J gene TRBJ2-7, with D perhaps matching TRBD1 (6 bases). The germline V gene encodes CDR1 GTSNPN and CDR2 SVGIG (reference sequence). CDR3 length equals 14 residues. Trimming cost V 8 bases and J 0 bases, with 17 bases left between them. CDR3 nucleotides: TGTGCCGGAACGGAGGACAGTTACTCCTACGAGCAGTACTTC. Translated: CAGTEDSYSYEQYF.

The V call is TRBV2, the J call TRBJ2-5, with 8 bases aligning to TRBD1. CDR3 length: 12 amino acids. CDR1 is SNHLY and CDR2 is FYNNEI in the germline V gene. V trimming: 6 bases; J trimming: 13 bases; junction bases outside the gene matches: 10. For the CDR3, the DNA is TGTGCCAGCAGCCCGGACAGGGAGCTCCCGTACTTC. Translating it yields CASSPDRELPYF.

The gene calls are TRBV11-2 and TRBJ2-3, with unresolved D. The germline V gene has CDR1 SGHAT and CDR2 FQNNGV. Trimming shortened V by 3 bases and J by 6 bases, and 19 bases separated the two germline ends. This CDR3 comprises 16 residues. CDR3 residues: CASSFHADATADTQYF. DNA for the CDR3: TGTGCCAGCAGCTTTCACGCGGATGCGACGGCGGATACGCAGTATTTT.

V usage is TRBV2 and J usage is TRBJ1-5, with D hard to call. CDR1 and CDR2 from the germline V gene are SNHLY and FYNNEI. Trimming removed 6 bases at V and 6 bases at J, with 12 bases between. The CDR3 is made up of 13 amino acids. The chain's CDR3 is CASREDRVQPQHF. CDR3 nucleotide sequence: TGTGCCAGCAGGGAGGACCGGGTTCAGCCCCAGCATTTT.

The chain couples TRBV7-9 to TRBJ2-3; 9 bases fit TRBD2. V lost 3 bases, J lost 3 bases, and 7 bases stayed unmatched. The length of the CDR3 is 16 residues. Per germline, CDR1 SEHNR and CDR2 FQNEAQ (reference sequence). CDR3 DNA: TGTGCCAGCAGCTTTAGTTTAGCGGGGGAAACAGATACGCAGTATTTT. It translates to CASSFSLAGETDTQYF.